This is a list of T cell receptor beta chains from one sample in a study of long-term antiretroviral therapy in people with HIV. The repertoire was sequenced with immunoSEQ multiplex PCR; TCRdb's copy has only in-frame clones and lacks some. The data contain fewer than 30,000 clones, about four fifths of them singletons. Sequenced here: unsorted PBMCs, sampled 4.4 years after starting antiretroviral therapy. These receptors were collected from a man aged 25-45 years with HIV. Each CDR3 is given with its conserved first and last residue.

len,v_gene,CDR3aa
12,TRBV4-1,CASSQDPAEAFF
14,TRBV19,CASSLGQGMYEQYF
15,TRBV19,CASSTTGSISTEAFF
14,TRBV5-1,CASSPDRGDEKLFF
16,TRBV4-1,CASSQVWPRGHNEQFF
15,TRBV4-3,CASSQEGEGVDEQFF
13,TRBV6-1,CASRTDSYNEQFF
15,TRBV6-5,CASSYALEGPLGYTF
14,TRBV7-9,CASSLAGISYEQYF
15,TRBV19,CASKLGLTGYEKLFF
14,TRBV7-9,CASISGRGKNIQYF
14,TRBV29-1,CSVRTSGAQETQYF
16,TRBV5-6,CASSHAAGLRLYEQYF
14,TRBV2,CARRRDRENTEAFF
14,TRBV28,CASSLAGGSYEQYF
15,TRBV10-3,CAISESWGRTDTQYF
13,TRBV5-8,CASSLSPRETQYF
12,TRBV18,CASSPDSHEQYF
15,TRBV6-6,CASSYSRSVACEAFF
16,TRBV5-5,CASSQTTGGRNTEAFF
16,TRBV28,CASSFLGEGSNQPQHF
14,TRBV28,CASSSRTASYEQYF
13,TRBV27,CASSFSGIHEQYF
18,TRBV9,CASSPNGGGLSSGNTIYF
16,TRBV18,CASSPVGQMGTDTQYF
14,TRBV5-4,CASSLIGAGYGYTF
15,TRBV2,CASSEGTGSSYEQYF
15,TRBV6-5,CASSSTGSGAYEQYF
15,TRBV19,CASRPGLAGMETQYF
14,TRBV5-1,CASSLEGVADTQYF
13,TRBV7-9,CASSLQTGETQYF
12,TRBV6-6,CASSYPITEQYF
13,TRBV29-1,CSVDGARDYGYTF
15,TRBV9,CASSEQGTFNSPLHF
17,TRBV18,CASSPSSGRVFYNEQFF
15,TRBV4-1,CASSPGQGGSYEQYF
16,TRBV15,CATSRYSGQGLQPQHF
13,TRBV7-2,CASSETLENIQYF
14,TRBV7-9,CASSLDRGGTEAFF
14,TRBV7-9,CASTQTGGYYGYTF
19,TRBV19,CASSRLAGIKVPSTDTQYF
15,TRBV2,CASSEVYRGFDEQYF